This T cell receptor (beta chain) was captured in a study of T cell repertoires in cytomegalovirus infection. Study context: Peptides in the study included HLA-C-restricted and HLA-B-restricted CMV epitopes.

Concerning this clonotype itself: Antigen unknown. The junction departs from the called germline gene at one end, perhaps through a read error.

Germline lookup yields CDR1 MGHRA and CDR2 YSYEKL. The CDR3 extends over 13 amino acids. In TCRdb, the reads were re-called with MiXCR into one record per CDR3 protein. This repertoire shows hundreds of thousands of distinct CDR3 sequences, roughly 36% found once; its top ten account for 15% to 20%. The TCR originated in a human donor in good health (CMV status not recorded). Some clones in this sample may be carry-over from other donors' samples. The rearrangement links TRBV4-1 to TRBJ2-5; no reliable D call. Material: cultured PBMCs, obtained from culture after CMV antigen stimulation. This CDR3 reads CASSQDLDETQYF. The CDR3 DNA is TGTGCCAGCAGCCAGGACCTGGACGAGACCCAGTACTTC.